What follows is one T cell receptor beta chain and its context. What it recognizes is unknown. Trimming removed 4 bases at V and 0 bases at J, with 17 bases between. Germline values: CDR1 SGHRS, CDR2 YFSETQ. The CDR3 totals 17 residues. Clones were read by immunoSEQ multiplex PCR, and TCRdb kept only the in-frame ones, dropping some. The table lists roughly 38,000 clones, around 82% of them singletons. The sample belongs to a study of OX40 agonist ivuxolimab in advanced cancers. General study results and limits: Also showing low normalized T-cell clonal expansion were some of the nonresponders.

Blood got drawn at baseline, again on cycle 4 day 1, and then on cycle 7 day 1. The rearrangement uses TRBV5-1 and TRBJ1-3; possible D gene TRBD1, 6 bases. The sample in question was CD4+ or CD8+ T cells sorted from blood, obtained in a trial of the OX40 agonist ivuxolimab. The receptor was isolated from an adult with an advanced solid tumor such as melanoma, head and neck, liver or kidney cancer. Here the CDR3 DNA reads TGCGCCAGCAGCACCGGGGTCGGGGGGCCCTCTGGAAACACCATATATTTT. Encoded protein: CASSTGVGGPSGNTIYF.